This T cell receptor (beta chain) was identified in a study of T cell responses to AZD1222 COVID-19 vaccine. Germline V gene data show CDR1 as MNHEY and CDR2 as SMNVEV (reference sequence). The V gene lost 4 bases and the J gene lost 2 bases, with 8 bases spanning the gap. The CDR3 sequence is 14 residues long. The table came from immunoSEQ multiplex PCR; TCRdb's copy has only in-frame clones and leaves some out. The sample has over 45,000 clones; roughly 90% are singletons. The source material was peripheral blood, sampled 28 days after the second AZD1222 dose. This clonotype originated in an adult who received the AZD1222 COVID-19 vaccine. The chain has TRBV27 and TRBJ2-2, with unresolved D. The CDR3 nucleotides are TGTGCCAGCAGTTCGGCGTCTAACACCGGGGAGCTGTTTTTT. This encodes CASSSASNTGELFF.